This TCR beta chain originates from a study of blood T cell repertoires in COVID-19. Study details: The United States, Italy and Spain were the sources of the acute and convalescent COVID-19 samples.

Germline V gives CDR1 MNHEY, CDR2 SVGEGT. The CDR3 runs 12 residues. Trimming stripped 2 bases from V and 8 bases from J, with 9 bases between. The table came from immunoSEQ multiplex PCR; TCRdb's copy has only in-frame clones and leaves some out. The sample holds 60,000 to 75,000 clones; approximately 90% are singletons and the top ten take 15% to 20%. The V gene is TRBV6-2 or TRBV6-3, the J gene TRBJ1-2, with a possible D match to TRBD1 (5 bases). This clonotype originated in a woman aged 80 or over with acute or convalescent COVID-19. Sequenced input: peripheral blood. The CDR3 nucleotides read TGTGCCAGCAGTTACGCCAGGGCCGGCTACACCTTC. This codes for CASSYARAGYTF.